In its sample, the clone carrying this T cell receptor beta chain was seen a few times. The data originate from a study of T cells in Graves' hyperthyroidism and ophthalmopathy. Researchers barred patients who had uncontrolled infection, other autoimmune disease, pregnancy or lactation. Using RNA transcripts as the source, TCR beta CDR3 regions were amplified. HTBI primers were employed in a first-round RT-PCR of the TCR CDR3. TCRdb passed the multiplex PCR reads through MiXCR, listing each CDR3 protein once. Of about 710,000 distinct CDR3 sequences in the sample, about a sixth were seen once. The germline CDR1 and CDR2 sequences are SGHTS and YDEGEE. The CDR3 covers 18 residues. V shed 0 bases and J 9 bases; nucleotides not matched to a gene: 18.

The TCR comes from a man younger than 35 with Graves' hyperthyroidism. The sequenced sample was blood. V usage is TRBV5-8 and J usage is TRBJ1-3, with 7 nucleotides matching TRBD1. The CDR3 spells CASSLDRGARVLVGTIYF. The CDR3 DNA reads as TGTGCCAGCAGCTTGGACAGGGGCGCAAGAGTGTTAGTTGGCACCATATATTTT.